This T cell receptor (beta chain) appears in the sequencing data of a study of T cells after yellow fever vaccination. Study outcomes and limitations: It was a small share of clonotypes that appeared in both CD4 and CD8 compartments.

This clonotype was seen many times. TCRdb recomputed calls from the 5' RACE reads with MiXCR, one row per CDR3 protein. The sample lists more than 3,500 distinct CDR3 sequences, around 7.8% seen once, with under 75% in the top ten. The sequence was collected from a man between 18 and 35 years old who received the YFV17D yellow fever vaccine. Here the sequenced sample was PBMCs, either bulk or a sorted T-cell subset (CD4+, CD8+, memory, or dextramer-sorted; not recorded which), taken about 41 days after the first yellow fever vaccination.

The CDR3 coding sequence is TGTGCCAGCAGTTGGGCCGGGCTAGCGGGGGTCTCCTACAATGAGCAGTTCTTC. It yields the protein CASSWAGLAGVSYNEQFF. V and J are TRBV27 and TRBJ2-1; 10 bases match TRBD2. The CDR3 is 18 residues long. V lost 4 bases and J lost 0; bases outside the gene matches: 9. The germline V gene encodes CDR1 MNHEY and CDR2 SMNVEV (reference sequence).